A selection of T cell receptor beta chains follows, all from one sample in a study of T cell repertoires in cytomegalovirus infection. TCRdb fed the reads into MiXCR, producing one record per CDR3 protein. The table records about 490,000 distinct CDR3 sequences, about 10% of them present only once. Sequencing used PBMCs. These receptors were collected from a human donor in good health (CMV status not recorded). Some clones in this sample may be carry-over from other donors' samples. Both conserved end residues are part of each CDR3. The D gene is left open where the match is weak. For some rows the clone size is stated as once, few or many, or as a class when expanded; others skip it.

>NA|TRBV11-2|NA|TRBJ1-1
TGTGCCAGCAGCGTTATTCGGGGGTCCCCCGGTCTAGCTTTCTTT
CASSVIRGSPGLAFF
>TRBD1|TRBV18|NA|TRBJ2-5
TGTGCCAGCTCACCGGACAGGGGGAGTGGAGTAGAGACCCAGTACTTC
CASSPDRGSGVETQYF
>NA|TRBV29-1|once|TRBJ1-2
TGCAGCGTCACACCCGGTGATGGGGGCTACACCTTC
CSVTPGDGGYTF
>NA|TRBV18|few|TRBJ2-7
TGTGCCAGCTCACCACAGAAATCCTACGAGCAGTACTTC
CASSPQKSYEQYF
>NA|TRBV7-3|many|TRBJ2-1
TGTGCCAGCAGGAGGGGTGCTAGCTCCTACAATGAGCAGTTCTTC
CASRRGASSYNEQFF
>TRBD2|TRBV2|few|TRBJ2-6
TGTGCCAGCAGTGAGGGGAGGGGCACTGGGGCCAACGTCCTGACTTTC
CASSEGRGTGANVLTF
>NA|TRBV5-8|NA|TRBJ1-1
TGTGCCAGCACCACGCAGGTGGGCCTCTGGACTTTCTTT
CASTTQVGLWTFF
>NA|TRBV4-2|few|TRBJ2-1
TGTGCCAGCAGCCAAGAGGGTGTTGCGGTTCATGAGCAGTTCTTC
CASSQEGVAVHEQFF
>NA|TRBV6-1|many|TRBJ2-6
TGTGCCAGCAGTGAAATAGATATCGGTGCGAGCTCTGGGGCCAACGTCCTGACTTTC
CASSEIDIGASSGANVLTF
>TRBD2|TRBV6-5|few|TRBJ2-3
TGTGCCAGCAGTTGGACTAGCGGGGGGCCGGCAGATACGCAGTATTTT
CASSWTSGGPADTQYF
>NA|TRBV11-2|many|TRBJ1-1
TGTGCCAGCAGCTTAGTCGTCCCAGGCGAGACGAACACTGAAGCTTTCTTT
CASSLVVPGETNTEAFF
>NA|TRBV3-1|few|TRBJ1-1
TGTGCCAGCAGCCAAGTCGGCGTTCGCCAAGGGGACACTGAAGCTTTCTTT
CASSQVGVRQGDTEAFF
>NA|TRBV20-1|NA|TRBJ2-1
TGCAGTGCTAGAGATCGAAGGCTTAGCATGGATGAGCAGTTCTTC
CSARDRRLSMDEQFF
>TRBD2|TRBV20-1|NA|TRBJ2-3
TGCAGTGCTAGTTACCCGGATTGGGTAGCGGGAGATAAGGATACGCAGTATTTT
CSASYPDWVAGDKDTQYF
>TRBD1|TRBV20-1|few|TRBJ1-1
TGCAGTGGGGACAGGGTGGGCACTGAAGCTTTCTTT
CSGDRVGTEAFF
>NA|TRBV11-2|many|TRBJ1-1
TGTGCCAGCAGCCCTTGGGACCGGAGAAACACTGAAGCTTTCTTT
CASSPWDRRNTEAFF
>NA|TRBV14|many|TRBJ1-1
TGTGCCAGCAGCGGAGGGCAGGGTACCTCTGAAGCTTTCTTT
CASSGGQGTSEAFF
>TRBD2|TRBV13|many|TRBJ2-3
TGTGCCAGCAGCTTTAGCGGGAGTAGAGATACGCAGTATTTT
CASSFSGSRDTQYF
>NA|TRBV10-3|many|TRBJ1-1
TGTGCCATCAGTGAGTCGAATATTGAAGCTTTCTTT
CAISESNIEAFF
>NA|TRBV29-1|NA|TRBJ1-2
TGCAGCGTTGACCCCGAAGGGTATGAAGGCTACACCTTC
CSVDPEGYEGYTF
>NA|TRBV12-3/TRBV12-4|many|TRBJ1-5
TGTGCCAGCAGTTTGGGTGGCGGACAGCAGATAGCGGGGCAGCCCCAGCATTTT
CASSLGGGQQIAGQPQHF
>NA|TRBV7-3|many|TRBJ2-1
TGTGCCAGCAGCTTAACGGTTCCCTGGCGGGAAGGGGACAGTGAGCAGTTCTTC
CASSLTVPWREGDSEQFF
>NA|TRBV5-6|few|TRBJ1-2
TGTGCCAGCAGCTTAGGGGCAGAGACCTATGGCTACACCTTC
CASSLGAETYGYTF
>NA|TRBV29-1|NA|TRBJ2-7
TGCAGCGTTGAAGTAGGTTTGGGCGGGGCCCACTCCTACGAGCAGTACTTC
CSVEVGLGGAHSYEQYF
>TRBD2|TRBV20-1|NA|TRBJ2-4
TGCAGTGCTAGGGCCCGACTAGCGGGAGTCCAAAACATTCAGTACTTC
CSARARLAGVQNIQYF
>TRBD2|TRBV3-1|many|TRBJ2-1
TGTGCCAGCAGCCAGGGGACTAGCAATGAGCAGTTCTTC
CASSQGTSNEQFF
>NA|TRBV29-1|many|TRBJ1-1
TGCAGCGTTGGCTTACAGCTGGTTAACACTGAAGCTTTCTTT
CSVGLQLVNTEAFF
>NA|TRBV20-1|few|TRBJ2-5
TGCAGTGCTGTCTCAGGAGGGGTCGGGCAAGAGACCCAGTACTTC
CSAVSGGVGQETQYF
>TRBD1|TRBV7-9|few|TRBJ1-1
TGTGCCCACAGGGGGCGCGGTCGTAAGGACACTGAAGCTTTCTTT
CAHRGRGRKDTEAFF
>TRBD1|TRBV29-1|few|TRBJ2-7
TGCAGCGCCGCGACAGGGGGCTCGCCGCCCTACGAGCAGTACTTC
CSAATGGSPPYEQYF
>NA|TRBV28|many|TRBJ1-2
TGTGCCAGCAGTTTATCGAAGCACTTTGGCTATGGCTACACCTTC
CASSLSKHFGYGYTF
>TRBD1|TRBV10-3|many|TRBJ1-2
TGTGCCATCCAGGGGGCGCGTGGCTATGGCTACACCTTC
CAIQGARGYGYTF